This T cell receptor (beta chain) is drawn from a study of early T cells in non-severe SARS-CoV-2 infection. Study-level background: With bulk RNA from unsorted whole blood as input, sequencing yielded unpaired chains.

The CDR3 is made up of 15 amino acids. The germline CDR1 and CDR2 sequences are SEHNR and FQNEAQ (reference sequence). Trimming removed 2 bases at V and 7 bases at J, with 15 bases between. TCRdb passed the 5' RACE reads through MiXCR, listing each CDR3 protein once. The data contain more than 75,000 distinct CDR3 sequences, less than 15% of them singletons. Study-wide points: Reliance on VDJdb matching favored anti-spike CD8 responses; private and CD4 specificities were missed.

This clonotype was detected only a few times. Antigen specificity is unknown. Sample: whole blood. This receptor was identified in an adult who was a healthcare worker with PCR-confirmed SARS-CoV-2 infection or an uninfected control (not recorded which). The J gene is TRBJ2-1, the V gene TRBV7-9; a weak D match, TRBD2 (6 bases). Written as DNA, the CDR3 is TGTGCCAGCAGCTTAAAAGGAGGGCTAGCGAATGAGCAGTTCTTC. Encoded protein: CASSLKGGLANEQFF.